Listed here is a single T cell receptor beta chain. Its antigen is not known. PCR employed 60 Vbeta and 13 Jbeta primers. Produced via immunoSEQ multiplex PCR; TCRdb's table is partial and in-frame only. The sample records roughly 100,000 clones, approximately 80% being singletons. These data are taken from a study of cytomegalovirus exposure and HLA in healthy donors. Findings and limits, study-wide: In a later analysis, an Asian-associated ancestry cluster reportedly showed fewer N-insertions than the roughly 700-donor mean.

Per the germline V gene, CDR1 is SGHDT and CDR2 is YYEEEE. CDR3 size: 13 residues. With 1 base removed from V and 4 bases from J, the gap between germline ends came to 8 bases. The material sequenced was PBMCs. This receptor was taken from a male donor in good health and CMV-seropositive. The chain uses TRBV5-6 and TRBJ1-1; D is unclear. The CDR3 DNA is TGTGCCAGCAGCTTGCAAGCTCTCACTGAAGCTTTCTTT. This codes for CASSLQALTEAFF.